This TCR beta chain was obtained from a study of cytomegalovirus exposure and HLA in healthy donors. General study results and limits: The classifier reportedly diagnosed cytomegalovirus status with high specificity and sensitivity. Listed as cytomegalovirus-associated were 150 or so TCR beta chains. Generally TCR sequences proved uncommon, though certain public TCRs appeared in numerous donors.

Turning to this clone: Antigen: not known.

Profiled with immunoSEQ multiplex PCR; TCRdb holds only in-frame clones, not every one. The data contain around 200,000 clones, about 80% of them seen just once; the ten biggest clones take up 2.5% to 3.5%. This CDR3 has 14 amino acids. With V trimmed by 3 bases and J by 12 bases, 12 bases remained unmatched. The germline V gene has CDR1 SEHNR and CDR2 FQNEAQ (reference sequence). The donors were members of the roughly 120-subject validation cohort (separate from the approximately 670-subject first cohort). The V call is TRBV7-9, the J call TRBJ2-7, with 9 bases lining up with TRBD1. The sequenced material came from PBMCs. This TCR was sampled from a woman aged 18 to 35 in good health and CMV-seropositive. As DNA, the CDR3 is TGTGCCAGCAGCTTTACGACAGGGGGTCCCCGCATGTACTTC. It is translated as CASSFTTGGPRMYF.